What follows are 22 T cell receptor beta chains derived from one specimen sequenced in a study of blood T cells in healthy people across ages. With a J-beta primer mix and a sample-barcoded 5' primer, a second PCR ran about 7 to 11 cycles. TCRdb independently ran MiXCR on the 5' RACE reads; one entry per CDR3 protein. The table shows more than 1,400,000 distinct CDR3 sequences, with about 43% occurring only once. The source material was blood. All receptors come from a young woman in good health.

The chain recombines TRBV7-2 with TRBJ2-1; the D is unclear. The J call may be wrong; the DNA end is better matched by TRBJ2-7. The CDR3 has 15 residues. Germline CDR1 reads SGHTA; CDR2 reads FQGNSA. CDR3 bases: TGTGCCAGCACCCCTTTCCAAAGCTCCTACAATGAGCAGTACTTC. Translating gives CASTPFQSSYNEQYF.

The chain joins TRBV29-1 to TRBJ1-2; D not certain. The germline V gene has CDR1 SQVTM and CDR2 ANQGSEA. This CDR3 comprises 15 residues. Trimming cost V 1 base and J 0 bases, with 12 bases left between them. The CDR3 loop is CSVEGRAVPNYGYTF. The DNA for the CDR3 is TGCAGCGTTGAAGGTCGGGCAGTTCCTAACTATGGCTACACCTTC. The whole variable domain, filled in from reference TRBV29-1 and TRBJ1-2, reads SAVISQKPSRDICQRGTSLTIQCQVDSQVTMMFWYRQQPGQSLTLIATANQGSEATYESGFVIDKFPISRPNLTFSTLTVSNMSPEDSSIYLCSVEGRAVPNYGYTFGSGTRLTVV.

In the case of this clonotype: A single base separates this from a much larger clone, so it may be a read error. The chain joins TRBV20-1 to TRBJ2-4; D is possibly TRBD2 (6 bases). The CDR3 loop spans 13 amino acids. The V end was cut by 8 bases, the J end by 13 bases, with 24 bases between. The germline gives CDR1 DFQATT, CDR2 SNEGSKA (reference sequence). DNA for the CDR3: TGCAGTCTAAATGGCGCGGGGCCCTACGCGCAGTACTTC. This codes for CSLNGAGPYAQYF.

V is TRBV5-1 and J is TRBJ2-1; 11 bases match TRBD1. V lost 4 bases to trimming and J lost 3 bases; unmatched junction nucleotides: 6. CDR1 is SGHRS, CDR2 YFSETQ, per germline. This CDR3 region has 16 residues. The chain's CDR3 is CASSRTGGLGYNEQFF. DNA of the CDR3: TGCGCCAGCAGCAGGACAGGGGGCCTCGGCTACAATGAGCAGTTCTTC.

The genes are TRBV5-6 and TRBJ2-1; D remains ambiguous. Germline CDR1 SGHDT, CDR2 YYEEEE. CDR3 size: 11 residues. The V end was cut by 0 bases, the J end by 15 bases, with 10 bases between. CDR3 sequence (DNA): TGTGCCAGCAGCTTGGAATCCCAGAGGTTCTTC. Its protein is CASSLESQRFF.

V usage is TRBV20-1 and J usage is TRBJ1-2, with 9 bases that match TRBD1. Trimming removed 1 base from V and 6 bases from J; junction bases left unmatched: 9. This CDR3 region has 15 residues. CDR1 is DFQATT, CDR2 SNEGSKA, per germline (reference sequence). DNA for the CDR3: TGCAGTGCTAGAGGGGGGGACAGGGAGAACAATGGCTACACCTTC. It translates to CSARGGDRENNGYTF.

V usage is TRBV20-1 and J usage is TRBJ2-7; D is possibly TRBD1 or TRBD2 (5 bases each). The end of the DNA aligns better with TRBJ2-5, so the J call may be wrong. Looked up from germline, CDR1 is DFQATT and CDR2 is SNEGSKA (reference sequence). This CDR3 comprises 13 residues. CDR3 loop: CSARGPDSETQYF. DNA of the CDR3: TGCAGTGCTAGGGGGCCGGACTCTGAGACCCAGTACTTC.

As concerns this clonotype: A much larger clone lies one base from this, so it may be a read error. CDR3 nucleotide sequence: TGCAGCGTTCCCGGGACATCTCGTCACAATGAGCAGTTCTTC. It specifies CSVPGTSRHNEQFF. The J gene is TRBJ2-1, the V gene TRBV29-1; D perhaps matches TRBD1 (6 bases). There are 14 residues in the CDR3. The germline V gene has CDR1 SQVTM and CDR2 ANQGSEA. V lost 5 bases and J 5 bases, leaving 16 bases between the germline ends.

The chain couples TRBV6-5 to TRBJ1-2; D remains unclear. Looked up from germline, CDR1 is MNHEY and CDR2 is SVGAGI. The germline V and J ends were trimmed by 7 bases and 2 bases, with 5 bases remaining between them. This CDR3 is built from 11 residues. CDR3: CASIQNYGYTF. The DNA of the CDR3 is TGTGCCAGCATACAGAACTATGGCTACACCTTC.

This clonotype was seen a few times. The chain couples TRBV4-1 to TRBJ1-5; TRBD1 is a possible D gene (5 bases). This CDR3 contains 15 residues. The V end was cut by 1 base, the J end by 5 bases, with 12 bases between. Germline-derived CDR1 and CDR2 are MGHRA and YSYEKL. The CDR3 DNA follows: TGCGCCAGCAGCCAAGTACGGGGGATGGATCAGCCCCAGCATTTT. Protein product: CASSQVRGMDQPQHF.

The chain is built from TRBV20-1 and TRBJ2-3, with D possibly TRBD2 on 5 matching bases. V was cut by 6 bases and J by 0 bases, with 16 bases left in between. The germline gives CDR1 DFQATT, CDR2 SNEGSKA (reference sequence). The CDR3 is 15 amino acids. Here the CDR3 DNA reads TGCAGTGCCGTGTTGGGAGCGCTCAGCACAGATACGCAGTATTTT. It translates to CSAVLGALSTDTQYF.

The V gene is TRBV7-2, the J gene TRBJ1-6, with TRBD1 matching 8 bases. Germline-derived CDR1 and CDR2 are SGHTA and FQGNSA. The CDR3 is 14 amino acids. Germline trimming cut 4 bases from V and 10 bases from J; bases unmatched to any gene: 6. CDR3 region: CASSSDRGQSPLHF. The CDR3 bases are TGTGCCAGCAGCTCCGACAGGGGACAATCACCCCTCCACTTT.

This clonotype was picked up a small number of times. This chain uses TRBV7-9 with TRBJ1-2; D is undetermined. Trimming cost V 5 bases and J 6 bases, with 16 bases left between them. Germline V gene sequence: CDR1 SEHNR, CDR2 FQNEAQ (reference sequence). The CDR3 length is 14 residues. CDR3 nucleotides: TGTGCCAGCAGCCCGACCGGGCCCAGAGATGGCTACACCTTC. Translation gives CASSPTGPRDGYTF.

V is TRBV6-1 and J is TRBJ2-7; D gene unclear. This CDR3 spans 12 amino acids. Germline values: CDR1 MNHNS, CDR2 SASEGT. Deletions cut 7 bases from V and 0 bases from J, with 7 bases between. The DNA for the CDR3 is TGTGCCAGCACAGCTCACTCCTACGAGCAGTACTTC. Translating gives CASTAHSYEQYF.

The chain links TRBV4-1 to TRBJ2-3; D call uncertain. V was cut by 4 bases and J by 2 bases, with 13 bases left in between. This CDR3 region has 15 residues. Germline V lookup: CDR1 MGHRA, CDR2 YSYEKL. The CDR3 sequence: CASSPHTKTTDTQYF. DNA for the CDR3: TGCGCCAGCAGCCCCCACACGAAAACCACAGATACGCAGTATTTT.

The gene calls are TRBV27 and TRBJ2-3, with a weak D call TRBD2 (6 bases). The CDR3 contains 11 residues. The germline V gene encodes CDR1 MNHEY and CDR2 SMNVEV (reference sequence). The V gene lost 5 bases and the J gene lost 7 bases, with 7 bases spanning the gap. DNA of the CDR3: TGTGCCAGCAGTACTAGCCATACGCAGTATTTT. Protein sequence: CASSTSHTQYF.

This clonotype showed up just a few times. This chain links TRBV6-2 or TRBV6-3 with TRBJ1-2; 7 nucleotides align to TRBD1. CDR1 is MNHEY and CDR2 is SVGEGT in the germline V gene. This CDR3 is 14 amino acids long. Losses at the gene ends were 5 bases for V and 4 bases for J; bases not matched to a gene: 7. The CDR3 here is CASSDWDSSYGYTF. In nucleotides, the CDR3 is TGTGCCAGCAGTGACTGGGACAGCAGCTATGGCTACACCTTC.

A note on this clonotype: The junction does not match germline at one end; this may be a read error. V gene TRBV11-3 combines with J gene TRBJ2-7, with TRBD1 matching 8 bases. From germline, CDR1 is SGHNT and CDR2 YENEEA. The CDR3 covers 19 residues. The DNA for the CDR3 is TGTGTCAGCACCAAGCCAGACAGGGGCCCTCACCCTGGACCCTACGAGCAGTACTTC. Amino acids: CVSTKPDRGPHPGPYEQYF.

This clonotype showed up just once. This sequence joins TRBV28 and TRBJ2-7; TRBD1 matches at 7 bases. This CDR3 has 14 residues. The germline CDR1 and CDR2 sequences are MDHEN and SYDVKM. With V trimmed by 8 bases and J by 2 bases, 9 bases remained unmatched. CDR3 DNA: TGTGCCAGCGGCCAAACAGGGGCACCCTACGAGCAGTACTTC. This codes for CASGQTGAPYEQYF.

The chain recombines TRBV2 with TRBJ2-3, with a tentative D call TRBD2 (6 bases). The CDR3 has 11 amino acids. The germline V gene encodes CDR1 SNHLY and CDR2 FYNNEI. Trimming removed 9 bases from V and 8 bases from J, with 12 bases in between. Here the CDR3 DNA reads TGTGCCAGTCAAACCGGGGGTACGCAGTATTTT. Translation gives CASQTGGTQYF.

This rearrangement joins TRBV6-1 to TRBJ1-1; D perhaps matches TRBD1 (5 bases). The V and J ends lost 6 bases and 11 bases respectively, with 16 bases between them. Germline loops: CDR1 MNHNS, CDR2 SASEGT. This CDR3 spans 12 amino acids. The CDR3 loop is CASSTFGQRAFF. CDR3 nucleotide sequence: TGTGCCAGCAGCACCTTTGGACAACGGGCTTTCTTT.

The chain joins TRBV5-1 to TRBJ2-1, with 12 bases fitting TRBD1. Germline V lookup: CDR1 SGHRS, CDR2 YFSETQ. Trimming cost V 7 bases and J 0 bases; bases outside gene matches: 14. This CDR3 contains 19 residues. As DNA, the CDR3 is TGCGCCAGCCGATCATCCGGGACAGGGGGCCGAAGCTCCTACAATGAGCAGTTCTTC. It encodes CASRSSGTGGRSSYNEQFF.